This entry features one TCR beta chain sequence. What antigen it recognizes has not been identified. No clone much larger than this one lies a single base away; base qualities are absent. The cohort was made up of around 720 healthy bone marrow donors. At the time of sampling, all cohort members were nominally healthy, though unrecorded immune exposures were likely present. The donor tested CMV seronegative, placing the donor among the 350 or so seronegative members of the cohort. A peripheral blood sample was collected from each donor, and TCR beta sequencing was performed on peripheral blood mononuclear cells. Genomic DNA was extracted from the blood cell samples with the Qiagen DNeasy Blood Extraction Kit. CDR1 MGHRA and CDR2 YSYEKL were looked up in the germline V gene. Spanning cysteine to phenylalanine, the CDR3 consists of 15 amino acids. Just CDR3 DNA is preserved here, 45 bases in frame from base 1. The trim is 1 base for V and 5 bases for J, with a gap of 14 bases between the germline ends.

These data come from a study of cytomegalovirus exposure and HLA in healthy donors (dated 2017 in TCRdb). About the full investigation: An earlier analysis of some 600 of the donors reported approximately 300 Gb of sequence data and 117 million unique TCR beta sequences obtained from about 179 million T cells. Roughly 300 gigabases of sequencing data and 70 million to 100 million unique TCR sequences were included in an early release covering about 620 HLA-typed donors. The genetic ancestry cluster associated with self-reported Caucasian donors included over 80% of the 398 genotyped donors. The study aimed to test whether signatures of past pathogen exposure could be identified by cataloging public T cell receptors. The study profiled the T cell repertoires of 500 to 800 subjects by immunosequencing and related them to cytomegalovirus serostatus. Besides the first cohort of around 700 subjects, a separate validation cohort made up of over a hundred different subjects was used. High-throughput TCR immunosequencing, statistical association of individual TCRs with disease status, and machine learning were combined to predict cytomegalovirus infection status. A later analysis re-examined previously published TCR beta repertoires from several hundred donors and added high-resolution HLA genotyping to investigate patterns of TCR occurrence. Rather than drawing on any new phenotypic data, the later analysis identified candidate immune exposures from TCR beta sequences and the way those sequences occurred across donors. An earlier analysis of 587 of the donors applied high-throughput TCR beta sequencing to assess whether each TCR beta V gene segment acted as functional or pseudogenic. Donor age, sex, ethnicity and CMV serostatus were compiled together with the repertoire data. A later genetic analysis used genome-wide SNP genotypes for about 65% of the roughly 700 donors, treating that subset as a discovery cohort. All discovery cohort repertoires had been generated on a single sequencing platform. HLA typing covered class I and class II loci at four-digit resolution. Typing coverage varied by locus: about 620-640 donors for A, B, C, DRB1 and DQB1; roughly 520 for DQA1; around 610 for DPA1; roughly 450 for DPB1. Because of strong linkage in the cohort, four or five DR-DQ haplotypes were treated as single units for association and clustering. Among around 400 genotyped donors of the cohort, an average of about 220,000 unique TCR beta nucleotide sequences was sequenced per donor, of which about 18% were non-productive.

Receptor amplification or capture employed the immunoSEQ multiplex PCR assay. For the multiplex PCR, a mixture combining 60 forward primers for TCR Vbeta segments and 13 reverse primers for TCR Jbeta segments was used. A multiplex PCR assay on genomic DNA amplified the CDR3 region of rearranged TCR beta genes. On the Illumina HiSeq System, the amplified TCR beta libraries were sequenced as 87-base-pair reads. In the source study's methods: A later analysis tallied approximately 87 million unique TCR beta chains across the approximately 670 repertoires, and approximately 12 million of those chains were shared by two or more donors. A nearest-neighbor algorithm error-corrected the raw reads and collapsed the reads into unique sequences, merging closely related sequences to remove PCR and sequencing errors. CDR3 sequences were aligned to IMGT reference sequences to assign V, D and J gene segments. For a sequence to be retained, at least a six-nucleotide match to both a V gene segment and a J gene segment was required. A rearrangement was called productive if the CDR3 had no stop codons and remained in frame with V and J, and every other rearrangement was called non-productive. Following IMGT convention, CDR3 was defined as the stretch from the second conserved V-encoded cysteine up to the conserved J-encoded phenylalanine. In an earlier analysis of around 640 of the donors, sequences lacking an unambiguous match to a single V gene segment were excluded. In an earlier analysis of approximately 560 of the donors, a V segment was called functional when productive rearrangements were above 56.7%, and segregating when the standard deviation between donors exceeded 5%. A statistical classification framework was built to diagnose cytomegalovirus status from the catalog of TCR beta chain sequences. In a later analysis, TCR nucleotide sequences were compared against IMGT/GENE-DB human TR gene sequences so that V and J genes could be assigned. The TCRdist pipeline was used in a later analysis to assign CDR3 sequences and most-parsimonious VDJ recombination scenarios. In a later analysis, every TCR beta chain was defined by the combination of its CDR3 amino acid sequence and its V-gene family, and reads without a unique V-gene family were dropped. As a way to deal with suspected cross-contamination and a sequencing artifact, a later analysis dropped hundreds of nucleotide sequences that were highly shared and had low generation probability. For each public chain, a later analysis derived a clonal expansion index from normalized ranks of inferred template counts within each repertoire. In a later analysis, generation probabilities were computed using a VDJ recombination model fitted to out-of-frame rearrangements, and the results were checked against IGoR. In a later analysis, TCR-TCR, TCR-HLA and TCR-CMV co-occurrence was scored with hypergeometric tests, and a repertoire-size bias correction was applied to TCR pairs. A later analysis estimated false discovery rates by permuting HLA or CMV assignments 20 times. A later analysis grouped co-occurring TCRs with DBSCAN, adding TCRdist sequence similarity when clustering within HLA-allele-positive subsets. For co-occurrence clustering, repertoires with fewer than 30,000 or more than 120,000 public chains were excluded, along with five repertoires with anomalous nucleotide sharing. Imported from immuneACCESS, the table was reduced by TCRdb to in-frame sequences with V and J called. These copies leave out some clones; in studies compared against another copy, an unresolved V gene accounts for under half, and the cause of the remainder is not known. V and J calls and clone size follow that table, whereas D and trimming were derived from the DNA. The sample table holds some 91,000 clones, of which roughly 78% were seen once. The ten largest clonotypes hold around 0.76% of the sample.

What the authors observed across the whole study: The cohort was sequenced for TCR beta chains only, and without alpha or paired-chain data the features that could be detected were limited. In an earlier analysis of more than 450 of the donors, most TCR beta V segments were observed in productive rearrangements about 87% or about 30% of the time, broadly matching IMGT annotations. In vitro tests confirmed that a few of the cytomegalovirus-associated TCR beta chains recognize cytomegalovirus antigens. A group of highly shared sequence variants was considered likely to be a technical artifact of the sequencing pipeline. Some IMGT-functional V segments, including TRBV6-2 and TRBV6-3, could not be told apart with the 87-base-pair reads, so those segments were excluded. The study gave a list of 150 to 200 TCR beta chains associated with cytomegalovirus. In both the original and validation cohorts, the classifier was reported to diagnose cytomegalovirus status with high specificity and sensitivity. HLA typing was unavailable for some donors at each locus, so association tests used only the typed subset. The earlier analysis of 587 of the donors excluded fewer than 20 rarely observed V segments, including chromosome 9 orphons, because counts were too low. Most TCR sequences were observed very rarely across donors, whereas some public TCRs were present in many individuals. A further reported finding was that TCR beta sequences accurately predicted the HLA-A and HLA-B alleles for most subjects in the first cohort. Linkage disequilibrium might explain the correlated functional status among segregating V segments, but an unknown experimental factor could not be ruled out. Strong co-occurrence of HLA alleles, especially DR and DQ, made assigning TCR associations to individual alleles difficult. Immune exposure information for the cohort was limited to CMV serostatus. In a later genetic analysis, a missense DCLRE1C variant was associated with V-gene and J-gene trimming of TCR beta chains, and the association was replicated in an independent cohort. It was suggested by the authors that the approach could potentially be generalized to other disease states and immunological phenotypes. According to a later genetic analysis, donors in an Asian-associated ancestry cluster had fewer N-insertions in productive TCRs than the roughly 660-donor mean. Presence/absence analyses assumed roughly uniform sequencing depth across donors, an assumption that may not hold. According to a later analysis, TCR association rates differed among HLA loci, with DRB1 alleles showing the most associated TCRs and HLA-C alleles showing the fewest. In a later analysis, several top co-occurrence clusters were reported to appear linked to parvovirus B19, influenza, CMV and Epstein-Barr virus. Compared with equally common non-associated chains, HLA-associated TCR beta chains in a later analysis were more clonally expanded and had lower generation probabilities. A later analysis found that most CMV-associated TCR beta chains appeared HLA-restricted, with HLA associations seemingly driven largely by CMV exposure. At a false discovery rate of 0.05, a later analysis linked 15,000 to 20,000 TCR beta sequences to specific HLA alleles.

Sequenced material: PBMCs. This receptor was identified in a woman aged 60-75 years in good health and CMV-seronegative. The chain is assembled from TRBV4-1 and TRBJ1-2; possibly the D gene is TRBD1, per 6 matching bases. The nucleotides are TGCGCCAGCAGCCAAGGTCAACAGGGAGGGTATGGCTACACCTTC. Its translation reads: CASSQGQQGGYGYTF.